The 10 T cell receptor beta chains listed next were all sequenced from one sample in a study of blood T cell repertoires in COVID-19. Clones were sequenced by immunoSEQ multiplex PCR, and TCRdb holds only the in-frame ones, with some missing. The sample comprises 200,000 to 250,000 clones, 80% to 85% of which are singletons, and approximately 5% rests with the top ten. Sequences were obtained from peripheral blood. The receptor source for this set is a woman in her 70s with COVID-19, enrolled during active disease.

This chain links TRBV28 with TRBJ2-3; D remains unclear. The V gene lost 3 bases and the J gene lost 5 bases, with 9 bases spanning the gap. Germline CDR1 MDHEN, CDR2 SYDVKM. The CDR3 length is 13 residues. The CDR3 region is CASSFTRRDTQYF. The CDR3, as DNA: TGTGCCAGCAGTTTTACCCGGAGAGATACGCAGTATTTT.

The chain recombines TRBV7-8 with TRBJ2-3; 15 nucleotides align to TRBD2. V was clipped by 2 bases and J by 6 bases; unmatched bases: 3. CDR1 SGHVS and CDR2 FQNEAQ come from the germline V gene. The CDR3 is 16 amino acids. The DNA for the CDR3 is TGTGCCAGCAGCTTATATGGACTAGCGGGGGGGGATACGCAGTATTTT. It specifies CASSLYGLAGGDTQYF. Combining the CDR3 with reference TRBV7-8 and TRBJ2-3 gives the whole variable domain GAGVSQSPRYKVAKRGQDVALRCDPISGHVSLFWYQQALGQGPEFLTYFQNEAQLDKSGLPSDRFFAERPEGSVSTLKIQRTQQEDSAVYLCASSLYGLAGGDTQYFGPGTRLTVL.

The rearrangement uses TRBV19 and TRBJ2-1; the match to TRBD2 covers 10 bases. The CDR3 is made up of 15 amino acids. Germline CDR1 and CDR2: LNHDA and SQIVND (reference sequence). V trimming: 8 bases; J trimming: 1 base; junction bases outside the gene matches: 5. The CDR3 DNA is TGTGCCAGTGGCGGACTAGCGGAATCCTACAATGAGCAGTTCTTC. It codes for CASGGLAESYNEQFF.

A few counts support this clone. Other DNA sequences of this sample code for an identical CDR3. The J gene is TRBJ2-1, the V gene TRBV7-2; a possible D gene is TRBD1 (6 bases). CDR1 is SGHTA and CDR2 is FQGNSA in the germline V gene. The CDR3 covers 13 residues. V was shortened by 2 bases and J by 5 bases, with 7 bases between the two germline ends. The CDR3 protein is CASSLRGNNEQFF. DNA of the CDR3: TGTGCCAGCAGCTTAAGGGGGAACAATGAGCAGTTCTTC.

The V call is TRBV27, the J call TRBJ1-2, with D unclear. Germline V gives CDR1 MNHEY, CDR2 SMNVEV (reference sequence). This CDR3 has 10 amino acids. The V end lost 7 bases, the J end lost 3 bases, and 3 bases lay between the germline ends. The CDR3 loop reads CASTDYGYTF. The CDR3 region has the DNA TGTGCCAGCACTGACTATGGCTACACCTTC.

The chain joins TRBV7-7 to TRBJ2-3, with 7 positions matching TRBD1. The CDR3 sequence is 15 residues long. Looked up from germline, CDR1 is SSHAT and CDR2 is FNYEAQ (reference sequence). The trim removed 5 bases at V and 2 bases at J, leaving 7 bases unmatched. The CDR3 region has the DNA TGTGCCAGCAGCCCCGGACAGGCGCACACAGATACGCAGTATTTT. Protein: CASSPGQAHTDTQYF.

The chain joins TRBV6-2 or TRBV6-3 to TRBJ2-1; 12 bases line up with TRBD2. There are 18 residues in the CDR3. V lost 2 bases, J lost 0 bases, and 5 bases stayed unmatched. From germline, CDR1 is MNHEY and CDR2 SVGEGT. The CDR3 here is CASSYPLAGGSSYNEQFF. The DNA of the CDR3 is TGTGCCAGCAGTTACCCGCTAGCGGGAGGGAGCTCCTACAATGAGCAGTTCTTC.

The J gene is TRBJ2-7, the V gene TRBV18; 10 bases align to TRBD2. CDR1 is KGHSH, CDR2 LQKENI, per germline. The CDR3 spans 14 residues. V trimming: 2 bases; J trimming: 3 bases; junction bases outside the gene matches: 1. The CDR3 loop reads CASSPSSGSYEQYF. In DNA, the CDR3 is TGTGCCAGCTCACCATCTAGCGGGAGCTACGAGCAGTACTTC. The complete variable domain, with remaining parts taken from reference TRBV18 and TRBJ2-7, reads NAGVMQNPRHLVRRRGQEARLRCSPMKGHSHVYWYRQLPEEGLKFMVYLQKENIIDESGMPKERFSAEFPKEGPSILRIQQVVRGDSAAYFCASSPSSGSYEQYFGPGTRLTVT.

V is TRBV18 and J is TRBJ1-6; D not resolved. Germline V gene lookup returns CDR1 KGHSH and CDR2 LQKENI. V dropped 3 bases and J dropped 10 bases, with 13 bases sitting between them. CDR3 length equals 14 residues. As DNA, the CDR3 is TGTGCCAGCTCACCGGGCCTTTTCGACTCACCCCTCCACTTT. It specifies CASSPGLFDSPLHF.

J is TRBJ2-7 and V is TRBV20-1, with D possibly being TRBD2 (6 bases). The CDR3 is made up of 11 amino acids. CDR1 is DFQATT and CDR2 is SNEGSKA in the germline V gene (reference sequence). Trimming stripped 3 bases from V and 3 bases from J, with 6 bases between. Written as DNA, the CDR3 is TGCAGTGCTAGCGGGAGCTACGAGCAGTACTTC. Protein product: CSASGSYEQYF.